This passage covers 10 T cell receptor beta chains from one sample sequenced in a study of cytomegalovirus exposure and HLA in healthy donors. With 60 Vbeta and 13 Jbeta primers, the PCR was carried out. Sequencing was performed with immunoSEQ multiplex PCR; in TCRdb, only in-frame clones are kept and a portion is missing. This sample carries approximately 140,000 clones, around 79% of them seen once, and the ten largest clones take roughly 6%. The sequenced sample was PBMCs. These receptors were collected from a man aged 50-59 years in good health and CMV-seropositive.

This rearrangement joins TRBV11-3 to TRBJ1-1, with 10 bases identical to TRBD1. Germline V lookup: CDR1 SGHNT, CDR2 YENEEA. The V gene end was trimmed by 4 bases and the J gene end by 10 bases; junction bases not matched to a gene: 6. The CDR3 sequence is 13 residues long. The CDR3 region has the DNA TGTGCCAGCAGCTCGCGACAGGGGGCTATAGCTTTCTTT. This encodes CASSSRQGAIAFF.

The chain links TRBV19 to TRBJ2-2, with 11 bases lining up with TRBD2. Trimming removed 4 bases from V and 5 bases from J; junction bases left unmatched: 0. Germline assignment: CDR1 LNHDA and CDR2 SQIVND (reference sequence). The CDR3 has 14 amino acids. The CDR3 bases are TGTGCCAGTAGTAGACTAGCGGGGACCGGGGAGCTGTTTTTT. This gives the protein CASSRLAGTGELFF.

The chain combines TRBV6-5 with TRBJ2-7; a possible D gene is TRBD2 (6 bases). The V end lost 7 bases, the J end lost 0 bases, and 10 bases lay between the germline ends. The CDR3 is 13 residues long. Per germline, CDR1 MNHEY and CDR2 SVGAGI. CDR3 amino acids: CASKLAFSYEQYF. CDR3 coding DNA: TGTGCCAGCAAACTAGCCTTCTCCTACGAGCAGTACTTC.

V is TRBV21-1 and J is TRBJ2-1; TRBD1 is the table's D call and was not checked against the DNA. TRBV21-1 is a pseudogene locus. The CDR3 has 18 residues. CDR3 sequence (DNA): TGTGCCAGCAGGAATAACAGAGCTCCCGGGACAGGATACAATGAGCAGTTCTTC. Encoded protein: CASRNNRAPGTGYNEQFF.

The chain couples TRBV19 to TRBJ2-4; TRBD1 agrees at 11 bases. V gave up 6 bases and J gave up 9 bases; unmatched junction bases: 10. The CDR3 covers 15 residues. The germline CDR1 and CDR2 sequences are LNHDA and SQIVND (reference sequence). The CDR3 bases are TGTGCCAGTAGAATGCCCGGGACAGGGGGAATCATTCAGTACTTC. It translates to CASRMPGTGGIIQYF.

This chain joins TRBV19 and TRBJ1-2, with TRBD1 matching 10 bases. Germline CDR1 and CDR2: LNHDA and SQIVND (reference sequence). J lost 7 bases, V lost 6 bases, and 8 bases had no gene match. The CDR3 consists of 14 residues. DNA for the CDR3: TGTGCCAGTAGGACGACAGGGGGCCTGGGTGGCTACACCTTC. Its protein is CASRTTGGLGGYTF.

The chain recombines TRBV18 with TRBJ2-5; 8 bases agree with TRBD2. CDR3 size: 15 residues. With V trimmed by 4 bases and J by 5 bases, 9 bases remained unmatched. Germline loops: CDR1 KGHSH, CDR2 LQKENI. DNA for the CDR3: TGTGCCAGCTCACGCACGGGACTAGGGGTGGAGACCCAGTACTTC. Translation: CASSRTGLGVETQYF.

The chain carries TRBV28 and TRBJ2-5, with D tentatively TRBD2 (6 bases). Germline V CDR1 and CDR2: MDHEN, SYDVKM. Trimming removed 2 bases at V and 5 bases at J, with 12 bases between. This CDR3 has 14 amino acids. CDR3 nucleotides: TGTGCCAGCAGTTTAGCCGGCGGGGTTGAGACCCAGTACTTC. It codes for CASSLAGGVETQYF.

V and J are TRBV27 and TRBJ2-5; a weak D match, TRBD2 (6 bases). V was trimmed by 1 base and J by 0 bases, leaving 9 bases between them. This CDR3 is built from 15 residues. Per the germline V gene, CDR1 is MNHEY and CDR2 is SMNVEV (reference sequence). The CDR3, as DNA: TGTGCCAGCAGTTTATTAGGCGGGAACCAAGAGACCCAGTACTTC. It encodes CASSLLGGNQETQYF.

This clone has only a few counts. The rearrangement links TRBV5-1 to TRBJ2-7; the D is unclear. This CDR3 spans 15 amino acids. Trimming took off 6 bases at V and 3 bases at J, with 19 bases between the two ends. Germline V gene sequence: CDR1 SGHRS, CDR2 YFSETQ. CDR3: CASMVGDIGDYEQYF. In DNA form, the CDR3 reads TGCGCCAGCATGGTCGGAGATATTGGAGACTACGAGCAGTACTTC.